Sequencing of this TCR beta chain was carried out in a study of blood T cell repertoires in COVID-19. Overall study: COVID-19 samples from acute and convalescent phases originated in the United States, Italy and Spain.

Per the study methods: Counts of nucleated cells, estimated from reference gene primer amplification, were obtained. TCRdb's copy holds only in-frame clones and misses some; the assay was immunoSEQ multiplex PCR. The V and J calls and the clone size are those of that table, but D and trimming were determined from the DNA. The sample carries 200,000 to 250,000 clones, 80% to 95% recorded once. Adults between about 18 and 95 years of age took part from about two dozen US areas. Cohorts were based on clinical histories the participants reported. Sequencing was done on a sample of PBMCs or T cells enriched from blood (not recorded which). This TCR derives from a woman aged 18-35 years who had recovered from COVID-19.

CDR3: CASSSGSGNTIYF. In nucleotides, the CDR3 is TGTGCCAGCAGTTCGGGGAGCGGAAACACCATATATTTT. V is TRBV6-6 and J is TRBJ1-3, with no clear D. The germline V and J ends were trimmed by 4 bases and 4 bases, with 8 bases remaining between them. The germline V gene encodes CDR1 MNHNY and CDR2 SVGAGI (reference sequence). The CDR3 loop spans 13 amino acids.